The 17 T cell receptor beta chains below all came from one sample that was sequenced in a study of blood T cell repertoires in COVID-19. Repertoires were generated with immunoSEQ multiplex PCR, while TCRdb's copy carries only in-frame clones and drops some. The data contain more than 90,000 clones, 85% of them singletons. Sequencing input: peripheral blood. These receptors originate from a woman in her 70s with active or convalescent COVID-19.

The gene calls are TRBV9 and TRBJ1-3; possible D gene TRBD1, 5 bases. Trimming took 0 bases from V and 4 from J, leaving 11 bases between them. The CDR3 consists of 15 residues. Germline lookup yields CDR1 SGDLS and CDR2 YYNGEE. The CDR3 protein is CASSVGARGGNTIYF. CDR3 DNA sequence: TGTGCCAGCAGCGTAGGGGCCCGGGGGGGAAACACCATATATTTT.

The chain couples TRBV24-1 to TRBJ2-1, with 9 bases that match TRBD1. Germline-derived CDR1 and CDR2 are KGHDR and SFDVKD. V was pared by 4 bases and J by 4 bases, with 7 bases of the junction left unmatched. The CDR3 covers 16 residues. The chain's CDR3 is CATSDRDGQGYNEQFF. CDR3 DNA sequence: TGTGCCACCAGTGACCGCGACGGACAGGGGTACAATGAGCAGTTCTTC.

V and J are TRBV2 and TRBJ1-2; D unresolved. The ends were cut back, 10 bases at V and 0 bases at J, with 12 bases in the middle. The CDR3 has 13 residues. Germline V CDR1 and CDR2: SNHLY, FYNNEI. In nucleotides, the CDR3 is TGTGCCAACGAGGAAATCCCTAACTATGGCTACACCTTC. Translated: CANEEIPNYGYTF.

This chain uses TRBV6-6 with TRBJ2-5; 9 bases align to TRBD1. Germline V gives CDR1 MNHNY, CDR2 SVGAGI (reference sequence). V dropped 6 bases and J dropped 3; count of bases not matched to a gene: 11. The CDR3 has 16 residues. The CDR3 nucleotides are TGTGCCAGCAGCCCAATAACAGGGGGCGGAGAAGAGACCCAGTACTTC. This encodes CASSPITGGGEETQYF.

The chain uses TRBV5-6 and TRBJ1-2, with TRBD1 as a possible D gene (5 bases). This CDR3 contains 13 residues. The germline V and J ends were trimmed by 9 bases and 5 bases, with 17 bases remaining between them. Looked up from germline, CDR1 is SGHDT and CDR2 is YYEEEE. CDR3 sequence: CATHQGTQYGYTF. DNA for the CDR3: TGTGCCACCCATCAAGGGACTCAGTATGGCTACACCTTC. Drawing the rest from reference TRBV5-6 and TRBJ1-2, the complete variable domain is DAGVTQSPTHLIKTRGQQVTLRCSPKSGHDTVSWYQQALGQGPQFIFQYYEEEERQRGNFPDRFSGHQFPNYSSELNVNALLLGDSALYLCATHQGTQYGYTFGSGTRLTVV.

Remarks on this clone: This CDR3 is also generated by other DNA sequences in the sample. The CDR3 sequence is CASSPGGGNQPQHF. DNA for the CDR3: TGTGCCAGCAGCCCGGGCGGGGGCAATCAGCCCCAGCATTTT. The V call is TRBV9, the J call TRBJ1-5; no clear D. The CDR3 consists of 14 residues. In germline, CDR1 is SGDLS, CDR2 YYNGEE. Trimming took off 4 bases at V and 2 bases at J, with 10 bases between the two ends.

In the case of this clone: Other nucleotide sequences in the sample specify the same CDR3. The genes are TRBV28 and TRBJ1-2; 7 bases align to TRBD1. Germline lookup yields CDR1 MDHEN and CDR2 SYDVKM. This CDR3 comprises 13 residues. The junction had 4 bases not matched to a gene; V was cut back by 5 bases and J by 4 bases. The CDR3 region is CASSRDSLYGYTF. The CDR3 DNA follows: TGTGCCAGCAGTCGGGACAGTCTCTATGGCTACACCTTC.

The V and J genes are TRBV5-1 and TRBJ2-1; 15 positions match TRBD2. Germline assignment: CDR1 SGHRS and CDR2 YFSETQ. The CDR3 extends over 20 amino acids. Trimming at V came to 5 bases and at J to 0 bases, leaving 12 bases not matched to a gene. In nucleotides, the CDR3 is TGCGCCAGCAGACAGGGGACTAGCGGGAGGACCCTGAGCTCCTACAATGAGCAGTTCTTC. As protein: CASRQGTSGRTLSSYNEQFF.

There are a few counts of this clone. The chain has TRBV30 and TRBJ2-3; TRBD2 agrees at 7 bases. Germline-derived CDR1 and CDR2 are GTSNPN and SVGIG (reference sequence). This CDR3 is built from 15 residues. The V gene end was trimmed by 0 bases and the J gene end by 3 bases; junction bases not matched to a gene: 6. The CDR3 loop is CAWSVIWRETDTQYF. The CDR3 nucleotides read TGTGCCTGGAGTGTAATATGGCGGGAGACAGATACGCAGTATTTT.

The V and J genes are TRBV7-2 and TRBJ2-6; the match to TRBD1 covers 7 bases. The CDR3 runs to 15 residues. With V trimmed by 4 bases and J by 1 base, 1 base remained unmatched. Germline assignment: CDR1 SGHTA and CDR2 FQGNSA. The CDR3 DNA reads TGTGCCAGCAGCTACAGGGGTTCTGGGGCCAACGTCCTGACTTTC. Its translation is CASSYRGSGANVLTF.

The CDR3 region is CASSSEGQAFYGYTF. CDR3 nucleotides: TGTGCCAGCAGTTCGGAAGGACAGGCTTTTTATGGCTACACCTTC. V usage is TRBV28 and J usage is TRBJ1-2; 7 nucleotides line up with TRBD1. Germline CDR1 reads MDHEN; CDR2 reads SYDVKM. This CDR3 comprises 15 residues. Losses at the gene ends were 4 bases for V and 5 bases for J; bases not matched to a gene: 10.

The rearrangement joins TRBV9 to TRBJ2-7; D unclear. The V end was cut by 4 bases, the J end by 5 bases, with 10 bases between. Germline CDR1 and CDR2: SGDLS and YYNGEE. The CDR3 sequence is 12 residues long. In DNA form, the CDR3 reads TGTGCCAGCAGCCCCAGCGAGGACGAGCAGTACTTC. This translates into CASSPSEDEQYF.

Concerning this clone: Sequence at one end of the junction differs from germline and may be a read error. V gene TRBV24-1 combines with J gene TRBJ1-2; D gene ambiguous. From germline, CDR1 is KGHDR and CDR2 SFDVKD. The CDR3 is 11 residues long. CDR3 amino acids: CATSEGYGYTF. The CDR3 region has the DNA TGTGCCACAAGTGAGGGCTACGGCTACACCTTC.

V gene TRBV7-2 combines with J gene TRBJ1-1, with a weak D call TRBD1 (6 bases). This CDR3 contains 13 residues. CDR1 is SGHTA and CDR2 is FQGNSA in the germline V gene. The V end lost 5 bases, the J end lost 2 bases, and 9 bases lay between the germline ends. The CDR3 coding sequence is TGTGCCAGCAGCATACAGGGTAACACTGAAGCTTTCTTT. Amino acids: CASSIQGNTEAFF.

This clone turned up a few times. The chain is built from TRBV28 and TRBJ1-5; 7 bases line up with TRBD1. Per the germline V gene, CDR1 is MDHEN and CDR2 is SYDVKM. The CDR3 is made up of 15 amino acids. V lost 5 bases, J lost 6 bases, and 10 bases stayed unmatched. CDR3 in amino acids: CASSKRTGGFQPQHF. The CDR3 DNA follows: TGTGCCAGCAGTAAAAGGACAGGAGGGTTTCAGCCCCAGCATTTT.

CDR3 DNA sequence: TGTGCCAGCAGTCGCGGACAGGAATATGGCTACACCTTC. This sequence encodes CASSRGQEYGYTF. J is TRBJ1-2 and V is TRBV6-5, with 7 bases fitting TRBD1. Losses at the gene ends were 5 bases for V and 5 bases for J; bases not matched to a gene: 5. Germline V CDR1 and CDR2: MNHEY, SVGAGI. The CDR3 loop spans 13 amino acids.

This chain links TRBV9 with TRBJ2-1, with D possibly TRBD2 on 6 matching bases. This CDR3 has 16 amino acids. Germline lookup yields CDR1 SGDLS and CDR2 YYNGEE. Trimming stripped 0 bases from V and 4 bases from J, with 14 bases between. The CDR3 reads CASSVATSGLYNEQFF. The CDR3 DNA sequence: TGTGCCAGCAGCGTAGCTACCAGCGGGCTTTACAATGAGCAGTTCTTC. The complete variable domain, with remaining parts taken from reference TRBV9 and TRBJ2-1, reads DSGVTQTPKHLITATGQRVTLRCSPRSGDLSVYWYQQSLDQGLQFLIQYYNGEERAKGNILERFSAQQFPDLHSELNLSSLELGDSALYFCASSVATSGLYNEQFFGPGTRLTVL.